This passage covers 20 T cell receptor beta chains from one sample sequenced in a study of blood T cell repertoires in COVID-19. Method: immunoSEQ multiplex PCR; TCRdb's copy keeps in-frame clones and lacks some. The table lists over 150,000 clones, just under 85% of them singletons. The material sequenced was peripheral blood. The receptors were sampled from a woman aged 55-70 years with acute or convalescent COVID-19.

The chain combines TRBV10-3 with TRBJ1-5; D uncertain. V lost 7 bases to trimming and J lost 0 bases, with 7 bases between them. The CDR3 has 13 amino acids. CDR1 is ENHRY, CDR2 SYGVKD, per germline. The DNA of the CDR3 is TGTGCCATCACTCGAGATAGCAATCAGCCCCAGCATTTT. This gives the protein CAITRDSNQPQHF.

A single count supports this clone. The rearrangement links TRBV19 to TRBJ1-1, with a possible D match to TRBD1 (6 bases). Germline V gives CDR1 LNHDA, CDR2 SQIVND (reference sequence). The germline V and J ends were trimmed by 3 bases and 5 bases, with 16 bases remaining between them. The CDR3 is made up of 15 amino acids. This CDR3 is CASSIQGNWGTEAFF. The CDR3 region has the DNA TGTGCCAGTAGTATCCAGGGGAATTGGGGGACTGAAGCTTTCTTT.

V gene TRBV11-2 combines with J gene TRBJ2-1; 11 bases map to TRBD2. The CDR3 sequence is 15 residues long. Germline V CDR1 and CDR2: SGHAT, FQNNGV. With V trimmed by 5 bases and J by 6 bases, 6 bases remained unmatched. The CDR3 protein is CASSPTSGVGNEQFF. The CDR3 DNA is TGTGCCAGCAGCCCGACTAGCGGGGTGGGCAATGAGCAGTTCTTC.

The chain links TRBV6-1 to TRBJ2-2; no firm D call. This CDR3 comprises 12 residues. V lost 2 bases to trimming and J lost 6 bases, with 4 bases between them. In germline, CDR1 is MNHNS, CDR2 SASEGT. Here the CDR3 reads CASSEIAGELFF. The CDR3 DNA reads TGTGCCAGCAGTGAAATCGCCGGGGAGCTGTTTTTT.

This sequence joins TRBV2 and TRBJ1-6, with TRBD1 identical over 7 bases. The CDR3 has 13 residues. The germline V gene encodes CDR1 SNHLY and CDR2 FYNNEI. V was pared by 7 bases and J by 8 bases, with 5 bases of the junction left unmatched. CDR3 loop: CASKVQGYSPLHF. In DNA form, the CDR3 reads TGTGCCAGCAAGGTACAGGGGTATTCACCCCTCCACTTT. Full variable domain (remainder filled in from reference TRBV2 and TRBJ1-6): EPEVTQTPSHQVTQMGQEVILRCVPISNHLYFYWYRQILGQKVEFLVSFYNNEISEKSEIFDDQFSVERPDGSNFTLKIRSTKLEDSAMYFCASKVQGYSPLHFGNGTRLTVT.

The V gene is TRBV13, the J gene TRBJ2-7; a possible D gene is TRBD2 (5 bases). The CDR3 totals 17 residues. V shed 2 bases and J shed 4 bases, with 21 bases lying between them. The germline V gene encodes CDR1 PRHDT and CDR2 FYEKMQ (reference sequence). As DNA, the CDR3 is TGTGCCAGCAGCTTACGCCTCGCAGGCCGAACTAGATACGAGCAGTACTTC. This codes for CASSLRLAGRTRYEQYF.

This clone was observed a few times. The genes are TRBV11-2 and TRBJ1-6, with 7 bases aligning to TRBD1. This CDR3 is 16 amino acids long. V dropped 4 bases and J dropped 1; count of bases not matched to a gene: 4. Germline V CDR1 and CDR2: SGHAT, FQNNGV. The CDR3: CASSSTGVSYNSPLHF. The CDR3 DNA reads TGTGCCAGCAGCTCTACAGGGGTATCCTATAATTCACCCCTCCACTTT. Full variable domain (outside the CDR3, taken from reference TRBV11-2 and TRBJ1-6): EAGVAQSPRYKIIEKRQSVAFWCNPISGHATLYWYQQILGQGPKLLIQFQNNGVVDDSQLPKDRFSAERLKGVDSTLKIQPAKLEDSAVYLCASSSTGVSYNSPLHFGNGTRLTVT.

This clone occurred once. The gene calls are TRBV15 and TRBJ2-3, with a tentative D call TRBD2 (5 bases). Trimming shortened V by 0 bases and J by 6 bases, and 16 bases separated the two germline ends. The CDR3 is made up of 16 amino acids. Per the germline V gene, CDR1 is LNHNV and CDR2 is YYDKDF (reference sequence). The CDR3 nucleotides read TGTGCCACCAGCAGAGATTTACTAGTCCTGGCGGATACGCAGTATTTT. The encoded protein is CATSRDLLVLADTQYF.

The chain carries TRBV7-9 and TRBJ1-1; no definite D call. In germline, CDR1 is SEHNR, CDR2 FQNEAQ (reference sequence). Trimming stripped 5 bases from V and 0 bases from J, with 7 bases between. The length of the CDR3 is 13 residues. CDR3 nucleotide sequence: TGTGCCAGCAGCCAGTCCCTGAACACTGAAGCTTTCTTT. Translation gives CASSQSLNTEAFF. Full variable domain (outside the CDR3, taken from reference TRBV7-9 and TRBJ1-1): DTGVSQNPRHKITKRGQNVTFRCDPISEHNRLYWYRQTLGQGPEFLTYFQNEAQLEKSRLLSDRFSAERPKGSFSTLEIQRTEQGDSAMYLCASSQSLNTEAFFGQGTRLTVV.

The DNA for the CDR3 is TGTGCCACCAGTGATCACAGGGGGTTGGGACCCACTTTCAATCAGCCCCAGCATTTT. The encoded protein is CATSDHRGLGPTFNQPQHF. The chain links TRBV24-1 to TRBJ1-5; 8 bases are shared with TRBD1. CDR1 and CDR2 from the germline V gene are KGHDR and SFDVKD. V gave up 3 bases and J gave up 3 bases; unmatched junction bases: 15. This CDR3 spans 19 amino acids.

CDR3 DNA sequence: TGTGCCAGCAGCCCACAGAGAAACACCATATATTTT. Translating it yields CASSPQRNTIYF. The chain has TRBV7-2 and TRBJ1-3; unclear D gene. Germline V gene sequence: CDR1 SGHTA, CDR2 FQGNSA. Trimming left V 5 bases short and J 5 bases short, with 7 bases between. The CDR3 is made up of 12 amino acids.

This chain joins TRBV18 and TRBJ1-5; no clear D gene. CDR1 and CDR2 from the germline V gene are KGHSH and LQKENI. CDR3 length: 15 amino acids. V was clipped by 3 bases and J by 5 bases, with 14 bases between them. The CDR3 sequence is CASSPFTGSDQPQHF. The CDR3, as DNA: TGTGCCAGCTCACCGTTTACGGGGTCGGATCAGCCCCAGCATTTT.

The V and J genes are TRBV19 and TRBJ1-1, with a weak D call TRBD1 (5 bases). The CDR3 is made up of 13 amino acids. CDR1 LNHDA and CDR2 SQIVND come from the germline V gene (reference sequence). V was cut by 2 bases and J by 3 bases, with 7 bases left in between. For the CDR3, the DNA is TGTGCCAGTAGTATACAGGGTGACACTGAAGCTTTCTTT. Its translation: CASSIQGDTEAFF.

The chain has TRBV5-5 and TRBJ1-5; 12 bases fit TRBD1. The CDR3 runs to 18 residues. Germline V lookup: CDR1 SGHKS, CDR2 YYEKEE (reference sequence). V shed 6 bases, J shed 1 base, and the junction held 11 bases outside the gene matches. This chain's CDR3 is CASNTGQGAGGSNQPQHF. As DNA, the CDR3 is TGTGCCAGCAACACGGGACAGGGGGCGGGAGGCAGCAATCAGCCCCAGCATTTT.

The chain carries TRBV28 and TRBJ1-2; 9 nucleotides line up with TRBD1. The CDR3 has 13 residues. Germline V gives CDR1 MDHEN, CDR2 SYDVKM. The ends lost 8 bases at V and 8 bases at J; junction bases unmatched: 9. CDR3 DNA sequence: TGTGCCAGCTGGACTACAGGGGGCTGGGGCTACACCTTC. Protein sequence: CASWTTGGWGYTF.

The J gene is TRBJ1-2, the V gene TRBV28; maybe TRBD1 (5 bases). With 0 bases removed from V and 4 bases from J, the gap between germline ends came to 9 bases. This CDR3 contains 14 residues. Germline CDR1 MDHEN, CDR2 SYDVKM. The DNA of the CDR3 is TGTGCCAGCAGTTTATGGCAGGGTAGCTATGGCTACACCTTC. Protein: CASSLWQGSYGYTF.

The chain employs TRBV27 and TRBJ1-6; 11 bases agree with TRBD1. The V gene's germline CDR1 is MNHEY and CDR2 SMNVEV (reference sequence). V lost 5 bases and J lost 10; bases outside the gene matches: 7. The CDR3 contains 15 residues. Here the CDR3 DNA reads TGTGCCAGCAGTCGGGGGGACAGGGGGGAGTCACCCCTCCACTTT. Amino acids: CASSRGDRGESPLHF.

The rearrangement uses TRBV15 and TRBJ1-2, with D hard to call. Germline assignment: CDR1 LNHNV and CDR2 YYDKDF (reference sequence). Trimming took 0 bases from V and 8 from J, leaving 16 bases between them. The CDR3 is made up of 15 amino acids. CDR3 bases: TGTGCCACCAGCAGAGATTTTGGGTCGTCTAGGGGCTACACCTTC. This sequence encodes CATSRDFGSSRGYTF.

Here the CDR3 reads CATSSSQGTWAGYTF. The CDR3 DNA follows: TGTGCCACCAGTTCGAGCCAGGGGACCTGGGCTGGCTACACCTTC. The chain couples TRBV15 to TRBJ1-2; D may be TRBD1 (6 bases). With 6 bases removed from V and 7 bases from J, the gap between germline ends came to 21 bases. CDR1 LNHNV and CDR2 YYDKDF come from the germline V gene (reference sequence). The CDR3 totals 15 residues.

The chain is built from TRBV30 and TRBJ1-1; 9 bases are shared with TRBD1. The V gene end was trimmed by 5 bases and the J gene end by 7 bases; junction bases not matched to a gene: 14. CDR1 is GTSNPN, CDR2 SVGIG, per germline (reference sequence). This CDR3 spans 15 amino acids. The CDR3 loop is CAWGPLDRGSREAFF. Written as DNA, the CDR3 is TGTGCCTGGGGACCACTAGACAGGGGGTCTCGTGAAGCTTTCTTT.